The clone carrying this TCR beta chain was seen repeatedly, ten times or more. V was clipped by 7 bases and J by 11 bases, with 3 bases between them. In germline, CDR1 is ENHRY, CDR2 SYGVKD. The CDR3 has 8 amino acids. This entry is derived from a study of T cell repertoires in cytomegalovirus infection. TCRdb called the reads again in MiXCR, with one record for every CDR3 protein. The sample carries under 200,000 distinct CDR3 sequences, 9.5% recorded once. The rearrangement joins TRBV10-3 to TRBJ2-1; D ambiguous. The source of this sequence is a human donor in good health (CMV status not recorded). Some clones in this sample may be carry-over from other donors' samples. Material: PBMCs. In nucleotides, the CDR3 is TGTGCCATCATGAAGCAGTTCTTC. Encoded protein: CAIMKQFF.